These 8 T cell receptor beta chains share one sample of origin, sequenced in a study of OX40 agonist ivuxolimab in advanced cancers. Only in-frame clones appear in the TCRdb table, and some are missing; sequencing was by immunoSEQ multiplex PCR. The top ten clones hold approximately 52% of a sample with 45,000 to 50,000 clones, 70% to 90% of them seen once. Sample: CD4+ or CD8+ T cells sorted from blood, taken in a trial of the OX40 agonist ivuxolimab. Receptor source: an adult with an advanced solid tumor such as melanoma, head and neck, liver or kidney cancer.

The rearrangement uses TRBV28 and TRBJ2-3; TRBD2 agrees at 8 bases. The germline CDR1 and CDR2 sequences are MDHEN and SYDVKM. There are 15 residues in the CDR3. V was clipped by 2 bases and J by 4 bases; unmatched bases: 5. The CDR3 nucleotides read TGTGCCAGCAGTTTAGACGGGGGGGCCTCAGATACGCAGTATTTT. It is translated as CASSLDGGASDTQYF.

Of note for this clone: Given a much more abundant clone one base away, this may be a read error. CDR3 sequence (DNA): TGCGCCAGCAGCGAAACTAGCGGGGGGGTCTACGAGCAGTACTTC. The encoded protein is CASSETSGGVYEQYF. The V call is TRBV5-1, the J call TRBJ2-5; 13 bases map to TRBD2. The J call is uncertain, as TRBJ2-7 better fits the DNA end. CDR3 size: 15 residues. CDR1 SGHRS and CDR2 YFSETQ come from the germline V gene.

This chain joins TRBV15 and TRBJ2-3; D remains ambiguous. This CDR3 region has 11 residues. V lost 6 bases to trimming and J lost 3 bases, with 4 bases between them. Germline assignment: CDR1 LNHNV and CDR2 YYDKDF (reference sequence). The CDR3 protein is CATRGTDTQYF. For the CDR3, the DNA is TGTGCCACCAGGGGAACAGATACGCAGTATTTT.

CDR3: CASRASGPVGELFF. CDR3 bases: TGTGCCAGCAGAGCTAGCGGGCCGGTCGGGGAGCTGTTTTTT. The V gene is TRBV6-5, the J gene TRBJ2-2; TRBD2 matches at 8 bases. This CDR3 is 14 amino acids long. CDR1 and CDR2 (germline): MNHEY, SVGAGI. J gave up 7 bases and V 6 bases, and 7 bases lay outside the gene matches.

A word on this clone: A read error may produce the germline difference seen at one junction end. This chain connects TRBV5-1 to TRBJ2-7, with 9 bases fitting TRBD1. This CDR3 comprises 15 residues. Per the germline V gene, CDR1 is SGHRS and CDR2 is YFSETQ. CDR3 residues: CASSLEGTGLGPKPF. The DNA for the CDR3 is TGCGCCAGCAGCTTGGAAGGGACAGGGTTGGGACCGAAGCCTTTC.

This clone came up once. V and J are TRBV15 and TRBJ2-1; D unclear. Germline-derived CDR1 and CDR2 are LNHNV and YYDKDF (reference sequence). This CDR3 has 13 residues. V gave up 1 base and J gave up 0 bases, with 1 base separating them. This CDR3 reads CATSRGSYNEQFF. CDR3 nucleotides: TGTGCCACCAGCAGAGGCTCCTACAATGAGCAGTTCTTC. Full variable domain (outside the CDR3, taken from reference TRBV15 and TRBJ2-1): DAMVIQNPRYQVTQFGKPVTLSCSQTLNHNVMYWYQQKSSQAPKLLFHYYDKDFNNEADTPDNFQSRRPNTSFCFLDIRSPGLGDTAMYLCATSRGSYNEQFFGPGTRLTVL.

Notes on this clone: One end of the junction varies from germline; a read error may be responsible. The chain combines TRBV7-2 with TRBJ2-5; TRBD2 matches 11 bases. Looked up from germline, CDR1 is SGHTA and CDR2 is FQGNSA. There are 14 residues in the CDR3. The CDR3 region is CASSLAGGPETQYF. The CDR3 DNA sequence: TGTGCCAGCAGCCTAGCGGGGGGTCCAGAGACCCAGTACTTC.

This rearrangement joins TRBV30 to TRBJ2-7; no firm D call. The CDR3 extends over 12 amino acids. The germline gives CDR1 GTSNPN, CDR2 SVGIG (reference sequence). V lost 4 bases, J lost 2 bases, and 9 bases lay in between. The CDR3 sequence: CAWNAGAYEQYF. The CDR3, as DNA: TGTGCCTGGAATGCAGGCGCCTACGAGCAGTACTTC.